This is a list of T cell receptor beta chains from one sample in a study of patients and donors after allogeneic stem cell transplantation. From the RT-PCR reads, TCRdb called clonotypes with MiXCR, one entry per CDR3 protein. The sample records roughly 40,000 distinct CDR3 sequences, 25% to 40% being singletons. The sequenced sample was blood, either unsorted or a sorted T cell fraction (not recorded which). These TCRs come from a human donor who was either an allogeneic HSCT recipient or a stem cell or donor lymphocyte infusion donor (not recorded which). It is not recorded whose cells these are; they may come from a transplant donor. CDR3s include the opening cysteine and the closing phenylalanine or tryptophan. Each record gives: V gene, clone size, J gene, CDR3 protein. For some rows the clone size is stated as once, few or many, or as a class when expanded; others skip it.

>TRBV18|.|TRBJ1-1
CASSLLTGRGDTEAFF
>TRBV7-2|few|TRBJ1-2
CASSLVVGQGVGYTF
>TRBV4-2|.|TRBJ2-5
CASSGVQETQYF
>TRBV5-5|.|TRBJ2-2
CASSLTGANTGELFF
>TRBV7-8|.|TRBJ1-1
CASSLSGTENTEAFF
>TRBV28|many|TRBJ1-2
CASSPARGYTF
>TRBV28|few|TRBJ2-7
CASSSGTGKKYEQYF
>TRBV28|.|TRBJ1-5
CASSLRQVINQPQHF
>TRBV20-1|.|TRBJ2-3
CSATRTSGRAAIGDTQYF
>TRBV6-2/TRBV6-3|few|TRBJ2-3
CASSIYSTGRRDTDTQYF
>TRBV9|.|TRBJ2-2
CASSRGLAGGLMNTGELFF
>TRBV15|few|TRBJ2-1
CATSRGSSGKKNEQFF
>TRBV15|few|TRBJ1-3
CATSRDRPTSGNTIYF